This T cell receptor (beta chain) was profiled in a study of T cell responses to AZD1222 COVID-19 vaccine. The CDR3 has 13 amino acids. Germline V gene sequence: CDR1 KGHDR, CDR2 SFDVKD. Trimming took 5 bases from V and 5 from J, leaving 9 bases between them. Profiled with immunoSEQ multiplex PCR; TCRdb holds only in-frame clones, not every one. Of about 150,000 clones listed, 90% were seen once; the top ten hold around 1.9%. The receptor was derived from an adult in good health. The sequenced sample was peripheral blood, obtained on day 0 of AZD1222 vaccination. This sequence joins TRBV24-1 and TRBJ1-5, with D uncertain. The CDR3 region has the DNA TGTGCCACCAGTGCCCGGGTGGATCAGCCCCAGCATTTT. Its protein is CATSARVDQPQHF.